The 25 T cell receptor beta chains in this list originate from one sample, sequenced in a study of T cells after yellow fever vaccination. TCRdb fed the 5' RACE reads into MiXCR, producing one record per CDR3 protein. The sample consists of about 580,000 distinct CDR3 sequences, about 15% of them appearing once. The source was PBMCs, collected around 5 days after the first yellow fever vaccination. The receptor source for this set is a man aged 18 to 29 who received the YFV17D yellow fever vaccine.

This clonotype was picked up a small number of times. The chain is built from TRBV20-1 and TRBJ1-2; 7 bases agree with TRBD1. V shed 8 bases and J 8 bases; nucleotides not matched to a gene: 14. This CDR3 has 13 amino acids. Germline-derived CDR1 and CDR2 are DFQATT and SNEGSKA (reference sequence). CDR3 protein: CSPKKGADLGYTF. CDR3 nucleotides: TGCAGTCCAAAGAAGGGGGCGGACCTCGGCTACACCTTC.

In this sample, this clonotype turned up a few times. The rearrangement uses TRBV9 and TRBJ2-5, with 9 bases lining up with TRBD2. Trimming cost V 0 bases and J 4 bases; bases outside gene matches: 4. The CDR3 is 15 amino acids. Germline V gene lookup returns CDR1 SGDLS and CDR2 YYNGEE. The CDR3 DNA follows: TGTGCCAGCAGCGTAGGGGGTAGCGGGGGAGAGACCCAGTACTTC. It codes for CASSVGGSGGETQYF.

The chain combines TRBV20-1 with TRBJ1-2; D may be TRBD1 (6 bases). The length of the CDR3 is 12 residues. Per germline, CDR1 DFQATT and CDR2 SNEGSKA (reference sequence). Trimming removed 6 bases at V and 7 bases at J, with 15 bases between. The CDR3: CSAQTGMGGYTF. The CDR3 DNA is TGCAGTGCCCAAACAGGGATGGGTGGCTACACCTTC.

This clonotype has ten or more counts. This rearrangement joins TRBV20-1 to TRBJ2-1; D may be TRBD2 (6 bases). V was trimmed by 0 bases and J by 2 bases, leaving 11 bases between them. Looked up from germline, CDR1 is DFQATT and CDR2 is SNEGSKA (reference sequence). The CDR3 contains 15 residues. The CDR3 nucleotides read TGCAGTGCTAGAGATTTGGCGGGGCCCTACAATGAGCAGTTCTTC. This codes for CSARDLAGPYNEQFF.

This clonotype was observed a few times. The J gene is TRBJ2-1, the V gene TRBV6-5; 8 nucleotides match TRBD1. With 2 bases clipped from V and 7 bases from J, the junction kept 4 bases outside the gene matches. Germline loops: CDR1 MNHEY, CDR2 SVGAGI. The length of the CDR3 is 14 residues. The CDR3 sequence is CASSYAQGGNEQFF. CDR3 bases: TGTGCCAGCAGTTACGCACAGGGGGGAAATGAGCAGTTCTTC.

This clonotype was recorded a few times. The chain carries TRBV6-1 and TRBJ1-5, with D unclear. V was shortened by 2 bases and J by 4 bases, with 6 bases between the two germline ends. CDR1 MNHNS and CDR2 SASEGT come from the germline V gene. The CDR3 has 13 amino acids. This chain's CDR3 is CASSERVNQPQHF. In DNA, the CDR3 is TGTGCCAGCAGTGAAAGGGTGAATCAGCCCCAGCATTTT.

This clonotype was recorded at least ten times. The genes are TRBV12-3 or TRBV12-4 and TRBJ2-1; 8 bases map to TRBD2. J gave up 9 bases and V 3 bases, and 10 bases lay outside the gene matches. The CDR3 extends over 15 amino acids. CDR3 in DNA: TGTGCCAGCAGTTTTCTTTACGGGGGGGCAGGTGAGCAGTTCTTC. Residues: CASSFLYGGAGEQFF.

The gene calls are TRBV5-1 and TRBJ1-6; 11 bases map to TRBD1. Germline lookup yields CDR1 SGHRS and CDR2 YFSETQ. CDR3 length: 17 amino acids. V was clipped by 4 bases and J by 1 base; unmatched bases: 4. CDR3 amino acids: CASSPGTGGSYNSPLHF. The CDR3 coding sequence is TGCGCCAGCAGCCCCGGGACAGGGGGTTCCTATAATTCACCCCTCCACTTT.

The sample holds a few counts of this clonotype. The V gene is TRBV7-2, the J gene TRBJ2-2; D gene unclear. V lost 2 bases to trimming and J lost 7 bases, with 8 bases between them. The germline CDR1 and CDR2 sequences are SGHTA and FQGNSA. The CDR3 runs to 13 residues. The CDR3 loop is CASSLIRGGELFF. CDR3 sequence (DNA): TGTGCCAGCAGCTTAATTCGAGGCGGGGAGCTGTTTTTT.

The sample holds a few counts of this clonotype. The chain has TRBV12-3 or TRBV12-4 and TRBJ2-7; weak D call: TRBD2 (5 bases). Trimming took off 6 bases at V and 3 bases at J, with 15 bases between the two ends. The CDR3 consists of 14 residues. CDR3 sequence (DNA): TGTGCCAGCAGCCCGACGGACTCTTTCTACGAGCAGTACTTC. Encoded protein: CASSPTDSFYEQYF.

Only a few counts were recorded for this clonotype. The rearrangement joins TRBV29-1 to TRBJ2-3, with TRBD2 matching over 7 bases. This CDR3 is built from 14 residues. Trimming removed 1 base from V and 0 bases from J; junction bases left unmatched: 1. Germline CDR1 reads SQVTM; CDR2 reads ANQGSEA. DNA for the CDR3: TGCAGCGTTGAAGTGGGGGGGAGCACAGATACGCAGTATTTT. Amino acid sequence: CSVEVGGSTDTQYF.

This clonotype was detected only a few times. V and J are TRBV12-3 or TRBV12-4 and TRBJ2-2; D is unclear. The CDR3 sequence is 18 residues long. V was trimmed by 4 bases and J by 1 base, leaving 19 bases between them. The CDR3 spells CASSSTGLVQMNTGELFF. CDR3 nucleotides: TGTGCCAGCAGTTCGACGGGCTTGGTACAGATGAACACCGGGGAGCTGTTTTTT.

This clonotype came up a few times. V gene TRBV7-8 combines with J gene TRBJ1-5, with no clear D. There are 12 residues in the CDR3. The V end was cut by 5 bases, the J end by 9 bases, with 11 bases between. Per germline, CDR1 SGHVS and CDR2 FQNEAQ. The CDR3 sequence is CASSRPPGPQHF. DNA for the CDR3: TGTGCCAGCAGCCGCCCGCCGGGGCCCCAGCATTTT.

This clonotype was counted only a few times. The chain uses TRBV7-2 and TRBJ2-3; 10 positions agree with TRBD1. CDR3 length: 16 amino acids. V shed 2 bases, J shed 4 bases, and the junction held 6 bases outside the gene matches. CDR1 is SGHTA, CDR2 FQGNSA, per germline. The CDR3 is CASSLLRDRGPDTQYF. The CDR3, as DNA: TGTGCCAGCAGCTTACTCCGGGACAGGGGACCAGATACGCAGTATTTT.

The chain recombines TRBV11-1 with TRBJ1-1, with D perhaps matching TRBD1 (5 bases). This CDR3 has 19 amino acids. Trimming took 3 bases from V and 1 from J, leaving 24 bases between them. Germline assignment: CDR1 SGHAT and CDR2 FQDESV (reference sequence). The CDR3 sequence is CASSLVGRGLILRNTEAFF. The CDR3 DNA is TGTGCCAGCAGCTTGGTGGGGCGCGGCTTGATTCTCAGGAACACTGAAGCTTTCTTT.

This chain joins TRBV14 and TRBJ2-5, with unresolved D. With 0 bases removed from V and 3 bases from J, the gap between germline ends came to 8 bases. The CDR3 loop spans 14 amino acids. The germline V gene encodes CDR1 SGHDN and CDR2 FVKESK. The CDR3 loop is CASSQDPREETQYF. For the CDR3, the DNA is TGTGCCAGCAGCCAAGATCCCAGAGAAGAGACCCAGTACTTC.

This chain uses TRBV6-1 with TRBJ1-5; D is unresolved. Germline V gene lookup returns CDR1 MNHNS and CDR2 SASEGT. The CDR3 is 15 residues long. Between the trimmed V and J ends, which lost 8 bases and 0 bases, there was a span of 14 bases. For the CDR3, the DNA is TGTGCCAGCGGACGGAGCGGTCATAGCAATCAGCCCCAGCATTTT. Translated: CASGRSGHSNQPQHF.

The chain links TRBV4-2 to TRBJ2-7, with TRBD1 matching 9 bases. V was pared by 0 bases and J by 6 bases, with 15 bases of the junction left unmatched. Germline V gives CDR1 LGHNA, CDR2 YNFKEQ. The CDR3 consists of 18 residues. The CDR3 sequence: CASSQDPGQGPKISEQYF. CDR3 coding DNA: TGTGCCAGCAGCCAAGATCCGGGACAGGGACCGAAGATTAGCGAGCAGTACTTC.

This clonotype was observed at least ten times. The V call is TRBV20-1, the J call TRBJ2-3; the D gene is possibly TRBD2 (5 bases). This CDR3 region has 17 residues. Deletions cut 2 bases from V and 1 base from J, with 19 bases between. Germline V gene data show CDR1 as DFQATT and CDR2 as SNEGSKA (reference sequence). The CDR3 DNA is TGCAGTGCTAGAAGTCCAGGATTCAAGGGAGGCACAGATACGCAGTATTTT. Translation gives CSARSPGFKGGTDTQYF.

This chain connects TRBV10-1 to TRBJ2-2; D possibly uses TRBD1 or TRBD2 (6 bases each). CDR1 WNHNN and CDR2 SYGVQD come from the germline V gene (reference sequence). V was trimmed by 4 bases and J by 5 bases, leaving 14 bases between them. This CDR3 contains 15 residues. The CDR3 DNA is TGCGCCAGCAGTGTGGGGGGCCGTAAGACCGGGGAGCTGTTTTTT. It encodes CASSVGGRKTGELFF.

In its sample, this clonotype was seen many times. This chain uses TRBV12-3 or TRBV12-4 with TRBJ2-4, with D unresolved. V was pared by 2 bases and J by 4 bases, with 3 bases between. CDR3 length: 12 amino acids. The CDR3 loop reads CASSLTKNIQYF. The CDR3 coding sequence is TGTGCCAGCAGTTTAACGAAAAACATTCAGTACTTC.

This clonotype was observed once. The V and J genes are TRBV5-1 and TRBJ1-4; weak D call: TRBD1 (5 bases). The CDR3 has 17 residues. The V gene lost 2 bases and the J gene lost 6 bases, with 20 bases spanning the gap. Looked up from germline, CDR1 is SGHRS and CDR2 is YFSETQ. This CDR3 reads CASSLPGPRLDDEKLFF. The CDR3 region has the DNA TGCGCCAGCAGCTTACCGGGACCGAGGTTGGATGATGAAAAACTGTTTTTT.

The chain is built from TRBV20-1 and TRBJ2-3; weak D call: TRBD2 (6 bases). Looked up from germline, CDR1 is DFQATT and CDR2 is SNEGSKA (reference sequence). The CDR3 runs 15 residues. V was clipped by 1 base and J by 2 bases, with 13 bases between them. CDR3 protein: CSARVGSGYTDTQYF. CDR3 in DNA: TGCAGTGCTAGAGTAGGTAGCGGATACACAGATACGCAGTATTTT.

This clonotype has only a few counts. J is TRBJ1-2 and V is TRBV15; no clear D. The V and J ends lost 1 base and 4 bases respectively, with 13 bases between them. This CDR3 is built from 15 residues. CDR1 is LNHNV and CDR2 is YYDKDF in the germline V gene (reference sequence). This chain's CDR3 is CATSRVAVGTYGYTF. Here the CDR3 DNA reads TGTGCCACCAGCAGAGTAGCGGTTGGAACCTATGGCTACACCTTC.

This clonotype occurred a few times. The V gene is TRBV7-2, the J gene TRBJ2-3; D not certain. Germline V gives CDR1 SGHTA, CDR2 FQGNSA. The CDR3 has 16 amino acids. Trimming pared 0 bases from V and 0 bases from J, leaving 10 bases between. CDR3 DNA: TGTGCCAGCAGCTTAGCCGACCAGTCTAGCACAGATACGCAGTATTTT. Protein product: CASSLADQSSTDTQYF. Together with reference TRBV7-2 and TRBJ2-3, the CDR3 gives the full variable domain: GAGVSQSPSNKVTEKGKDVELRCDPISGHTALYWYRQSLGQGLEFLIYFQGNSAPDKSGLPSDRFSAERTGGSVSTLTIQRTQQEDSAVYLCASSLADQSSTDTQYFGPGTRLTVL.